Listed below are T cell receptor beta chains from one sample, sequenced in a study of cytomegalovirus exposure and HLA in healthy donors. Method: immunoSEQ multiplex PCR; TCRdb's copy keeps in-frame clones and lacks some. Altogether about 110,000 clones are present, over 65% being singletons, with the ten largest covering roughly 2.5%. The sequenced sample consisted of PBMCs. The receptors come from a woman aged 18-35 years in good health and CMV-seronegative. CDR3s include the opening cysteine and the closing phenylalanine or tryptophan. Fields, in order: V gene, D gene, clone size, J gene, CDR3 protein, CDR3 DNA. A D gene is named only where the DNA matches it firmly. The listing skips clone size in some rows; elsewhere it reads once, few, many or a size class.

>TRBV7-9|TRBD1|once|TRBJ1-1
CASSSQGVRTEAFF
TGTGCCAGCAGCTCACAGGGGGTTCGGACTGAAGCTTTCTTT
>TRBV10-3|TRBD1|.|TRBJ2-5
CAISTGVSETQYF
TGTGCCATCAGCACAGGGGTATCAGAGACCCAGTACTTC
>TRBV11-1|TRBD1|.|TRBJ1-2
CASSDNRGRVWGYTF
TGTGCCAGCAGCGATAACAGGGGGCGCGTTTGGGGCTACACCTTC
>TRBV5-4|.|.|TRBJ2-7
CASSPGLLTYEQYF
TGTGCCAGCAGCCCGGGACTTCTAACCTACGAGCAGTACTTC
>TRBV5-1|TRBD2|.|TRBJ2-7
CASSPGLAGVAYEQYF
TGCGCCAGCAGCCCGGGACTAGCGGGAGTGGCCTACGAGCAGTACTTC
>TRBV5-1|.|.|TRBJ1-3
CASSLASPRGSGNTIYF
TGCGCCAGCAGCTTGGCCTCCCCCCGCGGGTCTGGAAACACCATATATTTT
>TRBV27|TRBD1|.|TRBJ2-2
CASRERQGVNTGELFF
TGTGCCAGCAGAGAAAGACAGGGGGTAAACACCGGGGAGCTGTTTTTT
>TRBV7-9|.|.|TRBJ1-2
CASSLTREGGYTF
TGTGCCAGCAGCTTAACCAGGGAAGGCGGCTACACCTTC
>TRBV21-1|.|once|TRBJ1-2
CASSKGEGGGYTF
TGTGCCAGCAGCAAAGGGGAGGGTGGTGGCTACACCTTC
>TRBV5-1|TRBD1|.|TRBJ1-1
CASSLTGANTEAFF
TGCGCCAGCAGCTTGACAGGGGCGAACACTGAAGCTTTCTTT
>TRBV7-6|.|.|TRBJ2-1
CASSLDSSYNEQFF
TGTGCCAGCAGCTTAGACAGCTCCTACAATGAGCAGTTCTTC